These T cell receptor beta chains were read from a single sample in a study of graft-versus-host responses after intestinal transplantation. Generated by immunoSEQ multiplex PCR, the TCRdb table keeps only in-frame clones and is missing some. The table includes 95,000 or so clones, 75% to 95% detected once. Specimen: PBMCs, collected about 450 days after intestinal transplant. These receptors were taken from a human patient who received an intestinal transplant, so some T cells may come from the graft donor. Each CDR3 is given without its conserved first and last residue.

j_gene	v_gene	CDR3aa
TRBJ1-3	TRBV6-1	ASSETGWAISGNTIY
TRBJ2-5	TRBV10-3	AISESTRGGRETQY
TRBJ1-2	TRBV19	ASSSGTGPPSYGYT
TRBJ2-7	TRBV6-5	ASTNPTGYEQY
TRBJ1-2	TRBV16	ASSPPRDRRVYGYT
TRBJ1-1	TRBV19	ASSPTGTTEAF
TRBJ1-2	TRBV5-1	ASSDGTGQYGYT
TRBJ2-3	TRBV10-3	AISESRQGSLY
TRBJ1-2	TRBV5-8	ASSFRDRAVIGYGYT
TRBJ1-2	TRBV6-1	ASRAGQNYGYT
TRBJ2-3	TRBV5-1	ASSREGASTDTQY
TRBJ2-7	TRBV2	ASRRLYEQY
TRBJ2-7	TRBV7-9	ASSLPDRGLREQY
TRBJ1-6	TRBV7-9	ASSWGQGNSPLH
TRBJ2-7	TRBV13	ASSFQGGSMDEQY
TRBJ1-2	TRBV5-1	ASSSDPNNYGYT
TRBJ1-6	TRBV27	ASSLRPPGGNSYNSPLH
TRBJ2-3	TRBV15	ATSEYQGADTQY
TRBJ2-5	TRBV6-1	ASSELAGGLETQY
TRBJ2-2	TRBV6-8	ASIPPSGNTGELF
TRBJ1-5	TRBV5-8	ASPGQVDQPQH
TRBJ2-2	TRBV19	ATESLRDTGELF
TRBJ2-7	TRBV2	ASRGDRTSYEQY
TRBJ2-7	TRBV4-1	ASSQDVGYEQY
TRBJ2-2	TRBV2	ASSPGQSGTGELF
TRBJ2-1	TRBV9	ASSVASSGVYNEQF
TRBJ2-5	TRBV14	ASSQPRAAQETQY
TRBJ1-1	TRBV5-1	ASSLDPNTEAF
TRBJ1-1	TRBV4-2	ASSQKQGAVDPTEAF
TRBJ1-1	TRBV9	ASSSTGSGTEAF
TRBJ2-7	TRBV5-1	ASSFGGAYEQY
TRBJ2-3	TRBV5-4	ASSLGWKGTDTQY